This TCR beta chain is drawn from a study of CD8 T cells in Susac syndrome. TCR beta sequencing was performed on blood CD8+ and CD4+ T cells. It was negative isolation that provided the CD8+ and CD4+ T cells, whereas TEMRA cells were enriched by FACS. RNA totalling about 0.5 to 1 ug underwent reverse transcription with random hexamers. Multiplex immunoSEQ PCR targeted 54 Vbeta and 13 Jbeta TCR beta segments. TCRdb called the immunoSEQ multiplex PCR reads again in MiXCR, with one record for every CDR3 protein. The sample consists of around 190,000 distinct CDR3 sequences, 95% of them appearing once. The CDR3 is 13 amino acids. J gave up 2 bases and V 7 bases, and 5 bases lay outside the gene matches. From germline, CDR1 is SQVTM and CDR2 ANQGSEA.

Sequenced material: CD8+ T cells from PBMCs. The chain recombines TRBV29-1 with TRBJ1-3; 7 bases fit TRBD1. The source is a human donor with multiple sclerosis. The chain's CDR3 is CSGTTGAGNTIYF. The CDR3 DNA reads as TGCAGCGGAACAACAGGGGCTGGAAACACCATATATTTT.